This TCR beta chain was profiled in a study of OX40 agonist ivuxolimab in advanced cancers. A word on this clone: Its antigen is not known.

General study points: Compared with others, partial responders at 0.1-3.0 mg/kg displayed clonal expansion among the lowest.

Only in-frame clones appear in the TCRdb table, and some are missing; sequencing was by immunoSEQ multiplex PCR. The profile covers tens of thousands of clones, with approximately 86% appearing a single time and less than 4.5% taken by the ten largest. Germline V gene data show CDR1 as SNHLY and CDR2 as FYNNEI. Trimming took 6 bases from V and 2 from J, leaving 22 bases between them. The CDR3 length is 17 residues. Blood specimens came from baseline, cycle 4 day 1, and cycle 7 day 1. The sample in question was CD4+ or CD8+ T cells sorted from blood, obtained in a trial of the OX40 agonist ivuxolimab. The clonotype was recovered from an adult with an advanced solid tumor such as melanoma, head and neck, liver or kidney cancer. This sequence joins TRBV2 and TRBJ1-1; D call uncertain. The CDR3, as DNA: TGTGCCAGCAGCTTAGCGCCTGAAACAGCGGTAAACACTGAAGCTTTCTTT. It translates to CASSLAPETAVNTEAFF.